This TCR beta chain was profiled in a study of regulatory T cells in long-lasting Graves disease. Time point indicated: newly diagnosed GD, antithyroid drugs for less than 3 months. The authors made the TCR library using RNA they extracted from PBMCs. This clonotype was recorded many times. Construction of TCR beta libraries relied on iRepertoire HTBI primers and on Arm-PCR targeting CDR3 regions. TCRdb processed the multiplex PCR reads anew with MiXCR; each CDR3 protein has one entry. This table has around 420,000 distinct CDR3 sequences, 15% to 19% appearing once. Germline values: CDR1 DFQATT, CDR2 SNEGSKA (reference sequence). The J segment lost 7 bases and the V segment lost 6 bases, leaving 8 bases of the junction unmatched. This CDR3 region has 13 residues.

The chain combines TRBV20-1 with TRBJ2-7; 11 bases align to TRBD2. Sequenced material: peripheral blood mononuclear cells (PBMCs), taken at new diagnosis, from a patient treated with antithyroid drugs. The sequence was collected from a female donor with Graves disease. The CDR3 bases are TGCAGTGCCCGACTAGCGGGGACCGGGGAGCAGTACTTC. As protein: CSARLAGTGEQYF.